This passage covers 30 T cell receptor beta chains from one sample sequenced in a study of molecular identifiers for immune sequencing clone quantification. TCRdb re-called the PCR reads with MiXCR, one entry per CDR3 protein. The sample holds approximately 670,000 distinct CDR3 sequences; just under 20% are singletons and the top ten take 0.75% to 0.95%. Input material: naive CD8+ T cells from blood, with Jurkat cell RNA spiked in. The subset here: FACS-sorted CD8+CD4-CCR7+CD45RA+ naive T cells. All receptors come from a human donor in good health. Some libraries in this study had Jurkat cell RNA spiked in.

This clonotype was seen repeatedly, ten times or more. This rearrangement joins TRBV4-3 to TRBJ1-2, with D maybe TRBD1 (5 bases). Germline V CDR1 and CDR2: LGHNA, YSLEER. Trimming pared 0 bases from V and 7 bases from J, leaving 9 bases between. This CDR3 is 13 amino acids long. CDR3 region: CASSQDRAAGYTF. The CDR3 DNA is TGCGCCAGCAGCCAAGACAGGGCGGCTGGCTACACCTTC.

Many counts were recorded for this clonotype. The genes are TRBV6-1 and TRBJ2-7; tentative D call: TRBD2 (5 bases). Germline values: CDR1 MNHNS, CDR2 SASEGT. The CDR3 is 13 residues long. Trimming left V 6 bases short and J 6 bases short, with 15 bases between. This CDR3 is CASSYGLGIEQYF. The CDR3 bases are TGTGCCAGCAGCTACGGACTGGGGATCGAGCAGTACTTC.

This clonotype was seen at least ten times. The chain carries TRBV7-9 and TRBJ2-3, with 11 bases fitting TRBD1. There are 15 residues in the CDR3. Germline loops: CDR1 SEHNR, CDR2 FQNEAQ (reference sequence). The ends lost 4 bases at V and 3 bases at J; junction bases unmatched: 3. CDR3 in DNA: TGTGCCAGCAGCTCGGGACAGGGGGAGACAGATACGCAGTATTTT. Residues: CASSSGQGETDTQYF.

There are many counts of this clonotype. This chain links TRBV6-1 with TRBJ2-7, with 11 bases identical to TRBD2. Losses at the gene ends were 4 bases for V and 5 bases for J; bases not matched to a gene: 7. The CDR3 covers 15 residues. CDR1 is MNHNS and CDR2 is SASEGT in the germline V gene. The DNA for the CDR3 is TGTGCCAGCAGTGGACGACTAGCGGGGTATCACGAGCAGTACTTC. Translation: CASSGRLAGYHEQYF.

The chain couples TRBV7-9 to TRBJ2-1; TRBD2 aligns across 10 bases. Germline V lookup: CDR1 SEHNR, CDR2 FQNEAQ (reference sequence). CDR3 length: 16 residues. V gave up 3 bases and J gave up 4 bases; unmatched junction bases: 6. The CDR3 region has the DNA TGTGCCAGCAGCTTGGTCCTAGCGGGAGCTTACAATGAGCAGTTCTTC. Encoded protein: CASSLVLAGAYNEQFF.

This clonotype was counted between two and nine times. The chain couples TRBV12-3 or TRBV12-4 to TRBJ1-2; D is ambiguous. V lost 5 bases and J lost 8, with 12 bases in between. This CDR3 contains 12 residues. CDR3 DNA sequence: TGTGCCAGCAGTCCTTCCGTGAGGGGCTACACCTTC. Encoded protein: CASSPSVRGYTF.

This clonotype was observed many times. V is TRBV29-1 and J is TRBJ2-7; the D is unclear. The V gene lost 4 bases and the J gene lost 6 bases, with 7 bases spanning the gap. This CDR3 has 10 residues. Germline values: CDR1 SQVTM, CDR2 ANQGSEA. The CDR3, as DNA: TGCAGCGTTGTCCTAACCGAGCAGTACTTC. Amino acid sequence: CSVVLTEQYF.

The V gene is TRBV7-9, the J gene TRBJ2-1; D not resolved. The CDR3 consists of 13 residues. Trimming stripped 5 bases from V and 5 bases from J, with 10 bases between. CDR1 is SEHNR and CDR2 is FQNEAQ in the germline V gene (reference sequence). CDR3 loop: CASSRDPDNEQFF. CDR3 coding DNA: TGTGCCAGCAGCCGTGACCCAGACAATGAGCAGTTCTTC.

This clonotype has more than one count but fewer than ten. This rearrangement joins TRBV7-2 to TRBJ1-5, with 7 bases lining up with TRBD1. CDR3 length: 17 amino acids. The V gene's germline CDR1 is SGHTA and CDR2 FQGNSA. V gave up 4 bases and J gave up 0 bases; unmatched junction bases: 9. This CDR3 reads CASSSPGGLNSNQPQHF. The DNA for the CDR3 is TGTGCCAGCAGCTCCCCAGGGGGGTTGAATAGCAATCAGCCCCAGCATTTT.

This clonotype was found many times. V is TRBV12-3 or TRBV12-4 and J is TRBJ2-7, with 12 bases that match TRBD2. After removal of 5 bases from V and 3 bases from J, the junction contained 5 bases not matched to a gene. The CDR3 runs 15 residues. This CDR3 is CASSPTSGGFYEQYF. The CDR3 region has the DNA TGTGCCAGCAGTCCAACTAGCGGGGGGTTCTACGAGCAGTACTTC.

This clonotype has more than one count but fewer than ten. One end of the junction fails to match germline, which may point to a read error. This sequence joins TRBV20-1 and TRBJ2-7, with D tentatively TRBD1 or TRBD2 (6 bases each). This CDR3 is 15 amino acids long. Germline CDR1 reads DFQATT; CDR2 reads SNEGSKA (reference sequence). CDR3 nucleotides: TGCAGTGCCGGGGGTGGGGGCACGAGCTCCTACGGGCAGTACTTC. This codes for CSAGGGGTSSYGQYF.

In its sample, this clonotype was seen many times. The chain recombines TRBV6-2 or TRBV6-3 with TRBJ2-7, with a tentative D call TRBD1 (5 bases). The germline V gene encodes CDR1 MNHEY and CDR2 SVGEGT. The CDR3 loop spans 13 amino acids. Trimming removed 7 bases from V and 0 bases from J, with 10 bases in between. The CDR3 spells CASNFDSSYEQYF. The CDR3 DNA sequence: TGTGCCAGCAACTTTGACAGCTCCTACGAGCAGTACTTC.

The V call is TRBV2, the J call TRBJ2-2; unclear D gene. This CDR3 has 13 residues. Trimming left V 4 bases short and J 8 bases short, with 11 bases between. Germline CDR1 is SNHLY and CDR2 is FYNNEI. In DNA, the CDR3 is TGTGCCAGCAGTGTAGGGTCGGTAGGGGAGCTGTTTTTT. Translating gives CASSVGSVGELFF.

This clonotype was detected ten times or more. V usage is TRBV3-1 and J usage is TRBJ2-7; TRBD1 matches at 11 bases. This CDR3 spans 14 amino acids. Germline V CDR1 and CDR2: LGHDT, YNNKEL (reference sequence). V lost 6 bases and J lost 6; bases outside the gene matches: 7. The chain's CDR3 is CASSPGQGASEQYF. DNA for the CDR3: TGTGCCAGCAGTCCCGGACAGGGGGCAAGCGAGCAGTACTTC.

The CDR3 bases are TGTGCCAGCAGTTACCCGACAGGGGCCGTTCTATGGACCGGGGAGCTGTTTTTT. Translation gives CASSYPTGAVLWTGELFF. This chain joins TRBV6-6 and TRBJ2-2; the match to TRBD1 covers 8 bases. The CDR3 spans 18 residues. V trimming: 2 bases; J trimming: 5 bases; junction bases outside the gene matches: 13. Per germline, CDR1 MNHNY and CDR2 SVGAGI (reference sequence).

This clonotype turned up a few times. The CDR3 DNA follows: TGCGCCAGCAGCCAAGCTGGGACAGGCACTTCCTACGAGCAGTACTTC. Protein sequence: CASSQAGTGTSYEQYF. The rearrangement uses TRBV4-1 and TRBJ2-7, with 8 bases lining up with TRBD1. After removal of 1 base from V and 1 base from J, the junction contained 6 bases not matched to a gene. Germline CDR1 and CDR2: MGHRA and YSYEKL. The CDR3 contains 16 residues.

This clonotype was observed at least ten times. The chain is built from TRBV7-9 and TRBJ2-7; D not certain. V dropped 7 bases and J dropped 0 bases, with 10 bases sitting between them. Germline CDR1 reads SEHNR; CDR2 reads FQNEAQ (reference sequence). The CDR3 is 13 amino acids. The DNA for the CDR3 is TGTGCCAGCACCACCAGAGACTCCTACGAGCAGTACTTC. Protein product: CASTTRDSYEQYF.

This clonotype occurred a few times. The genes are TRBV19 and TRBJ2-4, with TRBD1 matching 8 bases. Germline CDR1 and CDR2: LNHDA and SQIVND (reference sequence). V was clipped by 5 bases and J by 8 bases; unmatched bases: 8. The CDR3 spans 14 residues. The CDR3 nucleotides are TGTGCCAGTAGTGAGAGACAGGGGCCAGACATTCAGTACTTC. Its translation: CASSERQGPDIQYF.

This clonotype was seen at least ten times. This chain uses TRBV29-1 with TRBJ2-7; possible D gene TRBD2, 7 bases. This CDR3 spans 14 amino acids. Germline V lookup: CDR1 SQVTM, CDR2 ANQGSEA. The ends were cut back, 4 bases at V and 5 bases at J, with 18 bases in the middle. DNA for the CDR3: TGCAGCGTTGTAGGAAGAGGGGGGGTTAACGAGCAGTACTTC. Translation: CSVVGRGGVNEQYF.

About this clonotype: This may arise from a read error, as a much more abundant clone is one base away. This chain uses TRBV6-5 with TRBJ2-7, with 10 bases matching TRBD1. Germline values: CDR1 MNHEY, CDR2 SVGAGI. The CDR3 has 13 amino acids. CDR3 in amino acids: CASSLTGGSEQCF. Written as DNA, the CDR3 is TGTGCCAGCAGCCTGACAGGGGGCAGCGAGCAGTGCTTC.

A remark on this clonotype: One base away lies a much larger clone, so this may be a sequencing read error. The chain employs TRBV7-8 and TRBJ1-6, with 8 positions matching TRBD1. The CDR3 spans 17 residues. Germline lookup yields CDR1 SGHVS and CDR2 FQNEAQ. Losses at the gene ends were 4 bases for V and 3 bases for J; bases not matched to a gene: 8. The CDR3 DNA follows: TGTGCCAGCAGCTGGGAAGCAGGGGGCGGCTATAATTCACCCCTCCACTTT. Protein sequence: CASSWEAGGGYNSPLHF.

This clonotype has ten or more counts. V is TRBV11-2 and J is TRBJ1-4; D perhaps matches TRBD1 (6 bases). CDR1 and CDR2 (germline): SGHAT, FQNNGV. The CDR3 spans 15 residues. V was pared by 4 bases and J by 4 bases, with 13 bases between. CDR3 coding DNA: TGTGCCAGCAGCTCAACAGGGAACATTAATGAAAAACTGTTTTTT. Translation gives CASSSTGNINEKLFF. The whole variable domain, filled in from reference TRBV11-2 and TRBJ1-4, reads EAGVAQSPRYKIIEKRQSVAFWCNPISGHATLYWYQQILGQGPKLLIQFQNNGVVDDSQLPKDRFSAERLKGVDSTLKIQPAKLEDSAVYLCASSSTGNINEKLFFGSGTQLSVL.

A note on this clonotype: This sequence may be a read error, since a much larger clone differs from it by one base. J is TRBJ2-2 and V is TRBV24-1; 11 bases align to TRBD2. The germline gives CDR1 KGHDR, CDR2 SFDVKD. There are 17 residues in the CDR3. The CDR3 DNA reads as TGTGCCACCAGTGACCCGTCTAGCGGGAGGTTAACCGGGGAGCTGCTTTTT. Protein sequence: CATSDPSSGRLTGELLF.

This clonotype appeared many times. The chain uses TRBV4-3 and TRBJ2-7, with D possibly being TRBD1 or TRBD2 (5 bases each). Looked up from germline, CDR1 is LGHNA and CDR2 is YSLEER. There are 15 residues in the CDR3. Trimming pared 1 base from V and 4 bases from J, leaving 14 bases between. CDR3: CASSQGVSGLYEQYF. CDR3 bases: TGCGCCAGCAGCCAAGGCGTATCGGGGCTATACGAGCAGTACTTC.

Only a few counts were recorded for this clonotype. CDR3 nucleotide sequence: TGTGCCAGTAGTATGGGGGCCACTGAAGCTTTCTTT. Translating gives CASSMGATEAFF. This chain connects TRBV19 to TRBJ1-1, with D possibly being TRBD1 (6 bases). The CDR3 loop spans 12 amino acids. V was shortened by 3 bases and J by 4 bases, with 6 bases between the two germline ends. CDR1 LNHDA and CDR2 SQIVND come from the germline V gene (reference sequence).

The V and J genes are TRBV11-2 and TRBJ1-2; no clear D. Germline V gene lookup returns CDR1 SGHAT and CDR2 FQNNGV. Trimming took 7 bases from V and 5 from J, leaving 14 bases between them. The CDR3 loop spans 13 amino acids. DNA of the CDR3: TGTGCCAGCACCTCAGATCTTTGGTATGGCTACACCTTC. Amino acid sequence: CASTSDLWYGYTF.

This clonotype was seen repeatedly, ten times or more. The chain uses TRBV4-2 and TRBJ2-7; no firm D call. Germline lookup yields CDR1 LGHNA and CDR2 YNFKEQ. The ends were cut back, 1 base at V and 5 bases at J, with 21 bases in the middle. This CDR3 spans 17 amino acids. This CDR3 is CASSQVGTASPIHEQYF. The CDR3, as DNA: TGTGCCAGCAGCCAAGTCGGAACCGCGTCACCTATCCACGAGCAGTACTTC.

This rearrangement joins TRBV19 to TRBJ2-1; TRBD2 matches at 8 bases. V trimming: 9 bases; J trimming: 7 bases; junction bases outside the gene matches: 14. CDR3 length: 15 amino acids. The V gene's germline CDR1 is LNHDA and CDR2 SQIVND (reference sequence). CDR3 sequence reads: CASTTLGLAGNEQFF. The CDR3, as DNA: TGTGCCAGCACTACTTTAGGACTAGCTGGTAATGAGCAGTTCTTC.

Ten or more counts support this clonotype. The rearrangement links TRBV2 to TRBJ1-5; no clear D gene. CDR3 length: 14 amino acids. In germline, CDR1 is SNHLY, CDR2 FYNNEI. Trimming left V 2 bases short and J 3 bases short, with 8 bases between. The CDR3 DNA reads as TGTGCCAGCAGTGAAAGAGGAATCAATCAGCCCCAGCATTTT. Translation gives CASSERGINQPQHF. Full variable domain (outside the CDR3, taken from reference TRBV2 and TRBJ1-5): EPEVTQTPSHQVTQMGQEVILRCVPISNHLYFYWYRQILGQKVEFLVSFYNNEISEKSEIFDDQFSVERPDGSNFTLKIRSTKLEDSAMYFCASSERGINQPQHFGDGTRLSIL.

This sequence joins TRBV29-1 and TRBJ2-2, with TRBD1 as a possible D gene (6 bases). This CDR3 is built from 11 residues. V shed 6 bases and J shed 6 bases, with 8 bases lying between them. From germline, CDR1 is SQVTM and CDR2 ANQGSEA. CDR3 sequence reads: CSVNRAGELFF. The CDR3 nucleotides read TGCAGCGTCAACAGGGCCGGGGAGCTGTTTTTT.